This T cell receptor (beta chain) was sequenced during a study of OX40 agonist ivuxolimab in advanced cancers. Whole-study context: The study gave patients intravenous ivuxolimab at 0.01 to 10 mg/kg every 2 weeks.

Enrollment shut out patients with autoimmune disease history or systemic immunosuppression. This clone was seen once. Some clones are missing from TCRdb's copy, which holds only in-frame ones; the method was immunoSEQ multiplex PCR. The sample carries about 40,000 clones, about 78% recorded once. The CDR3 consists of 16 residues. The germline V and J ends were trimmed by 4 bases and 2 bases, with 15 bases remaining between them. Germline CDR1 reads SGHTA; CDR2 reads FQGNSA. The chain uses TRBV7-2 and TRBJ1-5, with D possibly matching TRBD1 (6 bases). The clonotype was recovered from an adult with an advanced solid tumor such as melanoma, head and neck, liver or kidney cancer. The starting material was CD4+ or CD8+ T cells sorted from blood, obtained in a trial of the OX40 agonist ivuxolimab. The CDR3 DNA reads as TGTGCCAGCAGCTCACAGGGAATTGGCGGCAATCAGCCCCAGCATTTT. It specifies CASSSQGIGGNQPQHF.